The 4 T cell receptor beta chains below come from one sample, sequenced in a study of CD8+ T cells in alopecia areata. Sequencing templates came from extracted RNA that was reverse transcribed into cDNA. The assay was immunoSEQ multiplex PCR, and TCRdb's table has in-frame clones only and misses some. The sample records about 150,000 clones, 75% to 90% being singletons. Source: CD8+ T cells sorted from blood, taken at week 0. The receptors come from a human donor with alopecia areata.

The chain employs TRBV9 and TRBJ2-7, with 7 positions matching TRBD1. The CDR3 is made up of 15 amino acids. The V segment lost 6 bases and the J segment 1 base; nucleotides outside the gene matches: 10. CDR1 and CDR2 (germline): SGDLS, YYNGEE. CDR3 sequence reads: CASTPGDRISYEQYF. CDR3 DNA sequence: TGTGCCAGCACGCCCGGGGACAGAATATCCTACGAGCAGTACTTC.

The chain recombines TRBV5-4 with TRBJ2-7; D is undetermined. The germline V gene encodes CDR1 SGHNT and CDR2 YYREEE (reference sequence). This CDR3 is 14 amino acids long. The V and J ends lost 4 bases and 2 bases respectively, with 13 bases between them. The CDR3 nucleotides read TGTGCCAGCAGCCTTCTCGACAAGGCCTACGAGCAGTACTTC. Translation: CASSLLDKAYEQYF. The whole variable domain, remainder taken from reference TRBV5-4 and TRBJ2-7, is ETGVTQSPTHLIKTRGQQVTLRCSSQSGHNTVSWYQQALGQGPQFIFQYYREEENGRGNFPPRFSGLQFPNYSSELNVNALELDDSALYLCASSLLDKAYEQYFGPGTRLTVT.

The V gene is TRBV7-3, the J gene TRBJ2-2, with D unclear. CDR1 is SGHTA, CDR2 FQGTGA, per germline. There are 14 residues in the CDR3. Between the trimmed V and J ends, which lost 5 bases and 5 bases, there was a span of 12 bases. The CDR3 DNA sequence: TGTGCCAGCAGCCCCCATATTGAGACCGGGGAGCTGTTTTTT. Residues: CASSPHIETGELFF.

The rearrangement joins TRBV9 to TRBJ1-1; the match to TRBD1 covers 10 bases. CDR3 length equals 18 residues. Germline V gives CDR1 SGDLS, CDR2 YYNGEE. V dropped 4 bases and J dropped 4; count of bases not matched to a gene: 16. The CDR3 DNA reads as TGTGCCAGCAGCAAAAGGGGGACAGGGGATACCAGAAGCACTGAAGCTTTCTTT. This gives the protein CASSKRGTGDTRSTEAFF.